This paragraph covers one T cell receptor (beta chain) sequence. Its antigen has not been determined. Per-nucleotide qualities are absent, and no much larger clonotype sits a single base away. Measured from the cysteine to the phenylalanine, the CDR3 is 13 residues long. Only the CDR3 part of the read is kept: 39 bases, read in frame from the first base. Trimming at the junction amounts to 1 base on V and 12 bases on J, and the germline ends lie 12 bases apart. The CDR1 and CDR2 encoded by the germline V gene are MDHEN and SYDVKM. The 90 tumor samples were subjected to high-throughput TCR profiling using ImmunoSEQ. The original methods were these. The repertoire diversity metrics included richness (unique productive sequences), clonality, evenness and relatedness, and the Bhattacharyya coefficient was used to measure similarity between samples. Conclusions stayed consistent in a sensitivity analysis that left out TCRs with fewer than two reads. TCRdb re-hosts the immuneACCESS table, in-frame sequences only. Its copies lack some clones; in the studies checked, an unresolved V gene accounts for under half of them, and the cause for the rest is not known. The V and J calls and clone size are taken from that table; D and trimming were inferred from the DNA. The sample profile shows 500 to 600 clones; around 80% of them were found once. In total, the top ten clones hold about 10% of the sample.

The sample is drawn from a study of high-grade serous ovarian cancer treatment subgroups (TCRdb year 2021). In the study overall: On average, each sample produced 14,000 to 15,000 sequencing reads and about 7,000 unique TCR beta rearrangements. The study examined TCR beta repertoires in high-grade serous ovarian cancer patients who were grouped under a laparoscopic triage algorithm by complete gross resection or by neoadjuvant chemotherapy response. Of the roughly 30 patients in the cohort, around 10 had no residual disease after primary surgery (R0), around 10 were excellent NACT responders, and around 10 were poor NACT responders. One primary tumor sample and two metastatic tumor samples were contributed by each patient, so that some 97 samples were obtained in total. What the authors observed across the whole study: Bulk tumor TCR sequencing lacked spatial information, limiting insight into HGSC tumor complexity and diversity. Repertoire similarity ranging from roughly 0.1 to 0.79 was observed between tumors from the same patient, whereas almost no similarity was observed between different patients. Neoantigen level correlated positively with TCR clonal relatedness, and copy number variation and mutation load from whole-genome sequencing showed a positive trend with TCR clonal relatedness. The TCR repertoire analyses centered on CDR3, leaving CDR1 and CDR2 unanalyzed.

The tumor samples were collected prior to definitive surgery or chemotherapy. The MD Anderson Biospecimen Extraction Resource handled genomic DNA extraction, while the MD Anderson Cancer Genomics Laboratory carried out the TCR sequencing. The clonotype originates from a human donor with high-grade serous ovarian cancer. Here the chain combines TRBV28 and TRBJ1-4; possibly the D gene is TRBD1, per 5 matching bases. The sequenced material came from tumor tissue. CDR3 reads: CASSLSGTEELFF. At the DNA level, the sequence is TGTGCCAGCAGTTTATCCGGGACCGAGGAACTGTTTTTT.